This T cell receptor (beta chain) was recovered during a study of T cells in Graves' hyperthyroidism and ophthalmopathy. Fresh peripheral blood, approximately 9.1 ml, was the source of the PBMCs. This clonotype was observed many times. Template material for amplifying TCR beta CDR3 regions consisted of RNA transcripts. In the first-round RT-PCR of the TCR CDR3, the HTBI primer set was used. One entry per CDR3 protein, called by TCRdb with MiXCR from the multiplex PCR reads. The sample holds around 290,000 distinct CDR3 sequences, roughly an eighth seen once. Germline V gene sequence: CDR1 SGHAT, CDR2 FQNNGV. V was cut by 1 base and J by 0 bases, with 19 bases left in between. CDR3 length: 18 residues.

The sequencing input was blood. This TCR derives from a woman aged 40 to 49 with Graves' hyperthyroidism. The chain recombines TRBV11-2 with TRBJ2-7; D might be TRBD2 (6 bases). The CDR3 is CASSLGITAGRSSYEQYF. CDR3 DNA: TGTGCCAGCAGCTTAGGGATCACTGCAGGGAGGAGCTCCTACGAGCAGTACTTC.